The 6 T cell receptor beta chains presented below share a single source sample, sequenced in a study of early T cells in non-severe SARS-CoV-2 infection. One entry per CDR3 protein, called by TCRdb with MiXCR from the 5' RACE reads. The data show tens of thousands of distinct CDR3 sequences, about 9.4% seen once. Sequencing used whole blood, obtained at baseline. These receptor sequences come from an adult who was a healthcare worker with PCR-confirmed SARS-CoV-2 infection or an uninfected control (not recorded which).

In this sample, this clonotype turned up once. The rearrangement joins TRBV4-2 to TRBJ2-1, with TRBD1 matching over 8 bases. V lost 4 bases and J lost 4; bases outside the gene matches: 12. Germline values: CDR1 LGHNA, CDR2 YNFKEQ. The CDR3 has 17 residues. For the CDR3, the DNA is TGTGCCAGCAGCCGAGCTACAGGGGGTGGATTTTACAATGAGCAGTTCTTC. Amino acids: CASSRATGGGFYNEQFF.

The sample holds a few counts of this clonotype. The V gene is TRBV7-9, the J gene TRBJ1-1; D gene unclear. V dropped 1 base and J dropped 0 bases, with 12 bases sitting between them. Per germline, CDR1 SEHNR and CDR2 FQNEAQ (reference sequence). The CDR3 has 16 amino acids. The CDR3 reads CASSLGETGVNTEAFF. CDR3 DNA: TGTGCCAGCAGCTTAGGGGAGACGGGAGTGAACACTGAAGCTTTCTTT.

This clonotype was recorded at least ten times. The rearrangement links TRBV27 to TRBJ2-7; 11 bases fit TRBD2. Germline-derived CDR1 and CDR2 are MNHEY and SMNVEV (reference sequence). The length of the CDR3 is 16 residues. With 1 base clipped from V and 5 bases from J, the junction kept 7 bases outside the gene matches. The CDR3, as DNA: TGTGCCAGCAGTTTATGGCCGACTAGCGGGGCAAACGAGCAGTACTTC. This gives the protein CASSLWPTSGANEQYF.

V and J are TRBV20-1 and TRBJ2-7; 13 nucleotides align to TRBD2. The germline V gene encodes CDR1 DFQATT and CDR2 SNEGSKA (reference sequence). V was clipped by 0 bases and J by 0 bases; unmatched bases: 8. The CDR3 has 18 residues. In DNA, the CDR3 is TGCAGTGCTAGAGACGGACTAGCGGGGGATCTAACCTCCTACGAGCAGTACTTC. Translating gives CSARDGLAGDLTSYEQYF.

This clonotype has a count of ten or more. The chain carries TRBV9 and TRBJ2-2; a possible D gene is TRBD1 (6 bases). Trimming shortened V by 7 bases and J by 4 bases, and 20 bases separated the two germline ends. The CDR3 totals 16 residues. The germline V gene encodes CDR1 SGDLS and CDR2 YYNGEE. The DNA for the CDR3 is TGTGCCAGCTCTCGAAGGGGGTCCGTGTCCACCGGGGAGCTGTTTTTT. The encoded protein is CASSRRGSVSTGELFF.

This clonotype was recorded at least ten times. This sequence joins TRBV7-9 and TRBJ2-4; a possible D gene is TRBD1 (6 bases). Trimming left V 5 bases short and J 8 bases short, with 10 bases between. CDR3 length equals 12 residues. CDR1 and CDR2 (germline): SEHNR, FQNEAQ (reference sequence). This chain's CDR3 is CASSPRGDIQYF. The CDR3 coding sequence is TGTGCCAGCAGCCCCAGGGGCGACATTCAGTACTTC.